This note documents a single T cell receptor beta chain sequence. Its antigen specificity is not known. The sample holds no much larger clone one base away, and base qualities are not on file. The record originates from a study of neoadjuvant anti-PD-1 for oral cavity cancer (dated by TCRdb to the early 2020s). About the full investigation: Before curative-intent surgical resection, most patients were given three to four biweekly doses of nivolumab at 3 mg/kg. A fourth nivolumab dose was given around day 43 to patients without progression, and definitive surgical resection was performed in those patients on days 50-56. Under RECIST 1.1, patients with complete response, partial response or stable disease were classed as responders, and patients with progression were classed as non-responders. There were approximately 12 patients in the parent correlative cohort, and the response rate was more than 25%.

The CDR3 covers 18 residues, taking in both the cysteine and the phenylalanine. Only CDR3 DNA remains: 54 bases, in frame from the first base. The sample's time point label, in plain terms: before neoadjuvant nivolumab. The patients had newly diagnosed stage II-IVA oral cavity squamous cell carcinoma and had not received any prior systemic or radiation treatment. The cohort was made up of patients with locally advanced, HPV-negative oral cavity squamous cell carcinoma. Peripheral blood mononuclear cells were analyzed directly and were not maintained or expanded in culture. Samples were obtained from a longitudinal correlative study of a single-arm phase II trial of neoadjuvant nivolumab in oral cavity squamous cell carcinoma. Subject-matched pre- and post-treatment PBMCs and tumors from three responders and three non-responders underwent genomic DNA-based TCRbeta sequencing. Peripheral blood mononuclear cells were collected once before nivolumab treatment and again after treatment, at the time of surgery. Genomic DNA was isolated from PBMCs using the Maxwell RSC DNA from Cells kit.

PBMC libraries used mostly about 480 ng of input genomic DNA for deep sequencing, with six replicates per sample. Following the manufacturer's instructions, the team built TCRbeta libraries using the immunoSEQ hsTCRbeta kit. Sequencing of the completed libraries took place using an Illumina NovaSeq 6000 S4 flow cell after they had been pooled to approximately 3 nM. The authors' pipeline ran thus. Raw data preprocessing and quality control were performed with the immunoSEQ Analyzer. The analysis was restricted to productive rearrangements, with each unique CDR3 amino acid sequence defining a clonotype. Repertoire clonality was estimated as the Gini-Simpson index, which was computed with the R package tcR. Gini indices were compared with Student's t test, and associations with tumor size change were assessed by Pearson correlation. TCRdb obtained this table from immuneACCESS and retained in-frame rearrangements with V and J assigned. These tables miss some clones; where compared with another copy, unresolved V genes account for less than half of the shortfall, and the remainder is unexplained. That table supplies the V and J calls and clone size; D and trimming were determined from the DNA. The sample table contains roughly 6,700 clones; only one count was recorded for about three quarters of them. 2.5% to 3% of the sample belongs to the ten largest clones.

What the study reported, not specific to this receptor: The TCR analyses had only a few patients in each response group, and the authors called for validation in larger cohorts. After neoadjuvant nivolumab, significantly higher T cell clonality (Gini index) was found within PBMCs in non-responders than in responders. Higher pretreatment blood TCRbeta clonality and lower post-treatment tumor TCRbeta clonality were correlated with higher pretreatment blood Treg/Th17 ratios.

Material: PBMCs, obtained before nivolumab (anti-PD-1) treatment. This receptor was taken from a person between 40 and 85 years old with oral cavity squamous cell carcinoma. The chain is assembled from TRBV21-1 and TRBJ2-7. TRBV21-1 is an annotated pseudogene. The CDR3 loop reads CASSKAGMKPNISYEQYF. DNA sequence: TGTGCCAGCAGCAAAGCAGGTATGAAACCGAACATCTCCTACGAGCAGTACTTC.